This T cell receptor (beta chain) was observed in a study of siplizumab effects on memory and regulatory T cells. This CDR3 has 15 amino acids. The germline V gene encodes CDR1 SGHTS and CDR2 YDEGEE. V was pared by 4 bases and J by 4 bases, with 7 bases of the junction left unmatched. Findings of the study overall: The study did not confirm that proliferating Tregs from siplizumab cultures were suppressive. Sequences below about 10^-5 frequency were poorly captured. As a result, only a minor fraction of alloreactive clones mapped to unstimulated subsets. In roughly 75-96% of proliferating CD4+ or CD8+ clones, a naive or memory phenotype could not be assigned.

Assayed TCR templates numbered about 10^5 for each sample. TCRdb's table, derived via immunoSEQ multiplex PCR, lists solely in-frame clones and lacks some. The sample consists of roughly 120,000 clones, roughly 92% of them appearing once. Worth noting for this clone: Antigen unknown.

The specimen was CD4+ T cells sorted from blood. The receptor comes from a human donor in good health. V gene TRBV5-8 combines with J gene TRBJ2-7; the match to TRBD2 covers 11 bases. The chain's CDR3 is CASSPRLAGRYEQYF. The CDR3 DNA follows: TGTGCCAGCAGCCCTCGACTAGCGGGAAGGTACGAGCAGTACTTC.